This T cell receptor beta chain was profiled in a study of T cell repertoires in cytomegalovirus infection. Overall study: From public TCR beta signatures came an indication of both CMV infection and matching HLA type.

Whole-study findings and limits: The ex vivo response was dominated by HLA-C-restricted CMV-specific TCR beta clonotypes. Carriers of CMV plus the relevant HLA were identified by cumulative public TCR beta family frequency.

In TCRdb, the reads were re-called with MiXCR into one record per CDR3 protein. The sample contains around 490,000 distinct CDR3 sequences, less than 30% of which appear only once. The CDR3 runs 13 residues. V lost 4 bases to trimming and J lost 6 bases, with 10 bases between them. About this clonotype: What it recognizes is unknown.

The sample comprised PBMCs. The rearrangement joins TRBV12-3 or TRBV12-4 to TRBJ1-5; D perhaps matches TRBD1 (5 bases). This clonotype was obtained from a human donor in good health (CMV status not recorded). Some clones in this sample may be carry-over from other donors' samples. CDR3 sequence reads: CASSSPDSQPQHF. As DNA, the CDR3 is TGTGCCAGCAGTTCCCCAGACAGTCAGCCCCAGCATTTT.